This paragraph reports one TCR beta chain. The record originates from a study of T-cell memory formation after mild COVID-19. TCRdb ran MiXCR on the 5' RACE reads and lists one entry per CDR3 protein. The profile shows about 180,000 distinct CDR3 sequences, around 20% of them singletons. From germline, CDR1 is SGHTA and CDR2 FQGTGA. The V end lost 6 bases, the J end lost 8 bases, and 13 bases lay between the germline ends. This CDR3 is built from 13 residues. This clonotype was sampled from a man aged 18 to 29 who had mild COVID-19 (a few samples of this study predate the infection). Cell type and time point are not known. The sequencing sample was made of PBMCs or a T cell subset sorted from them (not recorded which). The V and J genes are TRBV7-3 and TRBJ2-2, with a possible D match to TRBD1 (5 bases). The CDR3 spells CASSWTQGGELFF. CDR3 coding DNA: TGTGCCAGCAGTTGGACCCAGGGTGGGGAGCTGTTTTTT.